This is a list of T cell receptor beta chains from one sample in a study of cytomegalovirus exposure and HLA in healthy donors. Profiled with immunoSEQ multiplex PCR; TCRdb holds only in-frame clones, not every one. Here the sample spans 100,000 to 150,000 clones, 60% to 80% being singletons. The sequenced sample was PBMCs. Receptors were obtained from a man aged 50 to 60 in good health and CMV-seropositive. CDR3s include the opening cysteine and the closing phenylalanine or tryptophan.

TRBJ1-2 TRBV6-5 CASRGVRRNYGYTF
TRBJ1-1 TRBV5-1 CASSLGTVNTEAFF
TRBJ1-2 TRBV6-5 CASSYSTAGVYGYTF
TRBJ2-7 TRBV7-9 CASSPSYEQYF
TRBJ2-1 TRBV6-5 CASSYRQRGANEQFF
TRBJ1-2 TRBV5-1 CASSPGQGDYGYTF
TRBJ2-1 TRBV5-8 CASSPGQGGTEQFF
TRBJ2-1 TRBV2 CASRDPGEQFF
TRBJ1-4 TRBV19 CASRGQQGGNEKLFF
TRBJ1-4 TRBV21-1 CASTIPGGDEKLFF
TRBJ1-3 TRBV5-1 CASSLGGSSGNTIYF
TRBJ2-2 TRBV27 CASKRDRGLHTGELFF
TRBJ2-7 TRBV6-5 CASSSRGGPEGQYF
TRBJ2-5 TRBV4-2 CASSQDQSETQYF